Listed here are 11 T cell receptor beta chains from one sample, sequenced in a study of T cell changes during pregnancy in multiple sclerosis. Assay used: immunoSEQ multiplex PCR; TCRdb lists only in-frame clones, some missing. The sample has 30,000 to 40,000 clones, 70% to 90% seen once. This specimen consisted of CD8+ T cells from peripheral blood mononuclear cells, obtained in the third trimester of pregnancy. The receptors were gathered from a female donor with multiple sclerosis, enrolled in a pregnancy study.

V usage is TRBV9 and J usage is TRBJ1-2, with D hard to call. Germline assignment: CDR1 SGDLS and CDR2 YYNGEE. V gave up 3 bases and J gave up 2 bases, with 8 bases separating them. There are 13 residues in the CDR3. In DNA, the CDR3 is TGTGCCAGCAGCGACAGATCAAACTATGGCTACACCTTC. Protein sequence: CASSDRSNYGYTF.

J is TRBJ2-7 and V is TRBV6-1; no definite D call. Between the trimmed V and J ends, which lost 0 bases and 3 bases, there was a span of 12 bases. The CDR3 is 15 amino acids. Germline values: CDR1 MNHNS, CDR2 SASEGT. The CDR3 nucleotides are TGTGCCAGCAGTGAAGCGCTCGGTGGTAACTACGAGCAGTACTTC. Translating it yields CASSEALGGNYEQYF.

CDR3 nucleotides: TGTGCCAGCAGCCGGACACCGCAACGACAGCCCCAGCATTTT. Protein sequence: CASSRTPQRQPQHF. The chain employs TRBV6-5 and TRBJ1-5; D is perhaps TRBD1 (5 bases). Trimming took off 6 bases at V and 7 bases at J, with 16 bases between the two ends. Germline V gives CDR1 MNHEY, CDR2 SVGAGI. The CDR3 loop spans 14 amino acids.

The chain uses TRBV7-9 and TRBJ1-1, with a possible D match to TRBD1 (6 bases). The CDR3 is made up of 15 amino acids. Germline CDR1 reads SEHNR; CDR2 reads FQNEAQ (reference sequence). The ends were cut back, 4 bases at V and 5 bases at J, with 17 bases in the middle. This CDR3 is CASSWEGGIRTEAFF. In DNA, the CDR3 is TGTGCCAGCAGCTGGGAGGGGGGGATTAGGACTGAAGCTTTCTTT.

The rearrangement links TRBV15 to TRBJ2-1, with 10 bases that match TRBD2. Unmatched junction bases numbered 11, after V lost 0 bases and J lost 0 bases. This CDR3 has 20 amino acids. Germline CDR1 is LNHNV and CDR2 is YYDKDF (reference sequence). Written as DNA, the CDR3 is TGTGCCACCAGCAGAGATATGTCCATCAGCGGGGGGGCCTCCTACAATGAGCAGTTCTTC. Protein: CATSRDMSISGGASYNEQFF.

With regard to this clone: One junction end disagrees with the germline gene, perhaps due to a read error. The CDR3 DNA is TGTGCCAGCGTTGGCCTAGGCTACCATGAGCAGTTCTTC. Translated, it gives CASVGLGYHEQFF. The chain joins TRBV2 to TRBJ2-1; D call uncertain. From germline, CDR1 is SNHLY and CDR2 FYNNEI. The CDR3 spans 13 residues. The whole variable domain, filled in from reference TRBV2 and TRBJ2-1, reads EPEVTQTPSHQVTQMGQEVILRCVPISNHLYFYWYRQILGQKVEFLVSFYNNEISEKSEIFDDQFSVERPDGSNFTLKIRSTKLEDSAMYFCASVGLGYHEQFFGPGTRLTVL.

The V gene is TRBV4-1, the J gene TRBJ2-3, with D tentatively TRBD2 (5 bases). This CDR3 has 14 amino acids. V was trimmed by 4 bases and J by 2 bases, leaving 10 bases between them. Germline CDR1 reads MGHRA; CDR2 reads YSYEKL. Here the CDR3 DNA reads TGCGCCAGCAGCCGAGGGCCTAACACAGATACGCAGTATTTT. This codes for CASSRGPNTDTQYF.

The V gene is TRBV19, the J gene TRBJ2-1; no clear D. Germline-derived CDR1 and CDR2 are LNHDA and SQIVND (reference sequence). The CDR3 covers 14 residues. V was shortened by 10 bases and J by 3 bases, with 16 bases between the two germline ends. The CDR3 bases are TGTGCCACCAAAACTTACGACAACTACAATGAGCAGTTCTTC. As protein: CATKTYDNYNEQFF.

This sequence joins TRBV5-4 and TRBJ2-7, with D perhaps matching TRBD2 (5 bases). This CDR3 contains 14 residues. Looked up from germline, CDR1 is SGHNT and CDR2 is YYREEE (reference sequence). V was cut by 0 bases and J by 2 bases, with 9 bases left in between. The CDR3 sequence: CASSLGGSPYEQYF. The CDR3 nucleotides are TGTGCCAGCAGCTTGGGCGGGTCTCCCTACGAGCAGTACTTC.

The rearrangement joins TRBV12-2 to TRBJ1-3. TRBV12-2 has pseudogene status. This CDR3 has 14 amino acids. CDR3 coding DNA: TGTGCAAGTCGCTTGGGGACCCGGGGGGTCACCATATATTTT. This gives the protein CASRLGTRGVTIYF.

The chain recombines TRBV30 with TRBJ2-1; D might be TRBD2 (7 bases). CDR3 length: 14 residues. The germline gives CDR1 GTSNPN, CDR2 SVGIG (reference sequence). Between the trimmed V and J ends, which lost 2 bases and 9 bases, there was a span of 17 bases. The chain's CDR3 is CAWSYGGGQSEQFF. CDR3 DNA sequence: TGTGCCTGGAGTTATGGGGGGGGGCAAAGTGAGCAGTTCTTC.